This is a list of T cell receptor beta chains from one sample in a study of cytomegalovirus exposure and HLA in healthy donors. The table came from immunoSEQ multiplex PCR; TCRdb's copy has only in-frame clones and leaves some out. The sample data list 150,000 or so clones. The sequencing input was PBMCs. These TCRs come from a woman aged 45-65 years in good health and CMV-seronegative. Both conserved end residues are part of each CDR3. D genes are given only for firm matches.

D gene: TRBD2
J gene: TRBJ2-5
V gene: TRBV9
CDR3 DNA: TGTGCCAGCAGCACCCTAGCGGGAGGTGGGGAGACCCAGTACTTC
CDR3 protein: CASSTLAGGGETQYF

D gene: TRBD2
J gene: TRBJ2-2
V gene: TRBV9
CDR3 DNA: TGTGCCAGCAGCGAGGACGGTAGCGGGGGTTACACCGGGGAGCTGTTTTTT
CDR3 protein: CASSEDGSGGYTGELFF

D gene: TRBD2
J gene: TRBJ2-7
V gene: TRBV27
CDR3 DNA: TGTGCCAGCACCGACAGTCCGGGACTAGCGGGAATTGAGCAGTACTTC
CDR3 protein: CASTDSPGLAGIEQYF

D gene: .
J gene: TRBJ2-3
V gene: TRBV4-2
CDR3 DNA: TGTGCCAGCAGCCAGCTAGCGTCAGATACGCAGTATTTT
CDR3 protein: CASSQLASDTQYF

D gene: .
J gene: TRBJ2-7
V gene: TRBV4-1
CDR3 DNA: TGCGCCAGCAGCCACCCTCCGAGGGACTACGAGCAGTACTTC
CDR3 protein: CASSHPPRDYEQYF

D gene: TRBD1
J gene: TRBJ2-2
V gene: TRBV5-1
CDR3 DNA: TGCGCCAGCAGCTTGGGACAGGGTACCGGGGAGCTGTTTTTT
CDR3 protein: CASSLGQGTGELFF

D gene: .
J gene: TRBJ2-3
V gene: TRBV11-1
CDR3 DNA: TGTGCCAGCAGCTTAGGGACTAGGGGGGGCACAGATACGCAGTATTTT
CDR3 protein: CASSLGTRGGTDTQYF

D gene: .
J gene: TRBJ2-7
V gene: TRBV2
CDR3 DNA: TGTGCCAGCAGTGAAAGGTGGCAGGGGCTCCCCTACGAGCAGTACTTC
CDR3 protein: CASSERWQGLPYEQYF

D gene: .
J gene: TRBJ1-5
V gene: TRBV28
CDR3 DNA: TGTGCCAGCAGTTTAAGCCAGGTCAATCAGCCCCAGCATTTT
CDR3 protein: CASSLSQVNQPQHF

D gene: TRBD1
J gene: TRBJ1-1
V gene: TRBV5-1
CDR3 DNA: TGCGCCAGCAGCTTGGCCGGGGCGGAGGGGGCCGGAGCTTTCTTT
CDR3 protein: CASSLAGAEGAGAFF

D gene: .
J gene: TRBJ1-1
V gene: TRBV7-9
CDR3 DNA: TGTGCCAGCAGCTCGAACAGGCCGAACACTGAAGCTTTCTTT
CDR3 protein: CASSSNRPNTEAFF

D gene: .
J gene: TRBJ2-5
V gene: TRBV11-2
CDR3 DNA: TGTGCCAGCAGCTTAAGTACGGGACTCCCGTACCAAGAGACCCAGTACTTC
CDR3 protein: CASSLSTGLPYQETQYF

D gene: TRBD1
J gene: TRBJ1-6
V gene: TRBV28
CDR3 DNA: TGTGCTTGTAAGTCAGGACAGGGGAATTCACCCCTCCACTTT
CDR3 protein: CACKSGQGNSPLHF

D gene: .
J gene: TRBJ2-4
V gene: TRBV6-5
CDR3 DNA: TGTGCCAGCAGTTACGACGGGACCAAAAACATTCAGTACTTC
CDR3 protein: CASSYDGTKNIQYF

D gene: .
J gene: TRBJ2-7
V gene: TRBV19
CDR3 DNA: TGTGCCAGTAGTATCTCGATTAGGACTCAATACTCCTACGAGCAGTACTTC
CDR3 protein: CASSISIRTQYSYEQYF

D gene: .
J gene: TRBJ1-1
V gene: TRBV18
CDR3 DNA: TGTGCCAGCTCACTGAGCGGCGGGGACACTGAAGCTTTCTTT
CDR3 protein: CASSLSGGDTEAFF

D gene: TRBD1
J gene: TRBJ2-2
V gene: TRBV5-1
CDR3 DNA: TGCGCCAGCAGCTTGGAATGGACAGGGACCGGGGAGCTGTTTTTT
CDR3 protein: CASSLEWTGTGELFF

D gene: TRBD2
J gene: TRBJ2-7
V gene: TRBV19
CDR3 DNA: TGTGCCAGTAGTACCTCTAGCGGGGGGACCTACGAGCAGTACTTC
CDR3 protein: CASSTSSGGTYEQYF

D gene: TRBD2
J gene: TRBJ2-7
V gene: TRBV5-1
CDR3 DNA: TGCGCCAGCAGCCTAGGACTAGCGGGAGTCAGCGAGCAGTACTTC
CDR3 protein: CASSLGLAGVSEQYF

D gene: TRBD2
J gene: TRBJ2-5
V gene: TRBV19
CDR3 DNA: TGTGCCACCTCGACTAGCGGGGGGCTAGAGACCCAGTACTTC
CDR3 protein: CATSTSGGLETQYF

D gene: .
J gene: TRBJ1-3
V gene: TRBV4-2
CDR3 DNA: TGTGCCAGCAGCCCGCCGACTGGCTCTGGAAACACCATATATTTT
CDR3 protein: CASSPPTGSGNTIYF

D gene: .
J gene: TRBJ2-7
V gene: TRBV4-1
CDR3 DNA: TGCGCCAGCAGCCAAACCGGGACTGTACCCTACGAGCAGTACTTC
CDR3 protein: CASSQTGTVPYEQYF

D gene: .
J gene: TRBJ2-3
V gene: TRBV11-2
CDR3 DNA: TGTGCCAGCACCCTGGTCGGGAGCACAGATACGCAGTATTTT
CDR3 protein: CASTLVGSTDTQYF

D gene: .
J gene: TRBJ2-2
V gene: TRBV5-1
CDR3 DNA: TGCGCCAGCAGCTTAGGACACCTCACCGGGGAGCTGTTTTTT
CDR3 protein: CASSLGHLTGELFF

D gene: .
J gene: TRBJ2-5
V gene: TRBV30
CDR3 DNA: TGTGCCTGGAGTGTAAATGTGGGGGGGACCCAGTACTTC
CDR3 protein: CAWSVNVGGTQYF

D gene: .
J gene: TRBJ1-1
V gene: TRBV30
CDR3 DNA: TGTGCCTGGAGTGTTGACAGGAACACTGAAGCTTTCTTT
CDR3 protein: CAWSVDRNTEAFF

D gene: .
J gene: TRBJ2-7
V gene: TRBV11-2
CDR3 DNA: TGTGCCAGCAGCTTAGAATCCAGGTTTGTCGAGCAGTACTTC
CDR3 protein: CASSLESRFVEQYF

D gene: .
J gene: TRBJ2-7
V gene: TRBV11-2
CDR3 DNA: TGTGCCAGCAGCTTAAGACTCGAGCAGTACTTC
CDR3 protein: CASSLRLEQYF

D gene: .
J gene: TRBJ1-2
V gene: TRBV4-1
CDR3 DNA: TGCGCCAGCAGCCAAGCGACAGCTAACTATGGCTACACCTTC
CDR3 protein: CASSQATANYGYTF

D gene: .
J gene: TRBJ2-1
V gene: TRBV4-1
CDR3 DNA: TGCGCCAGCAGCCAAGATTACAGAAGGCATGAGCAGTTCTTC
CDR3 protein: CASSQDYRRHEQFF

D gene: TRBD2
J gene: TRBJ2-1
V gene: TRBV30
CDR3 DNA: TGTGCCTGGAAAAATAGGGGACTAGCTCGCTACAATGAGCAGTTCTTC
CDR3 protein: CAWKNRGLARYNEQFF

D gene: TRBD1
J gene: TRBJ2-7
V gene: TRBV9
CDR3 DNA: TGTGCCAGCAGCGCGGGTTCCGGGACAGGGGGCCACGAGCAGTACTTC
CDR3 protein: CASSAGSGTGGHEQYF

D gene: .
J gene: TRBJ1-2
V gene: TRBV19
CDR3 DNA: TGTGCCAGTAGTACCCCCTCGACAGGATTATATGGCTACACCTTC
CDR3 protein: CASSTPSTGLYGYTF

D gene: .
J gene: TRBJ2-7
V gene: TRBV29-1
CDR3 DNA: TGCAGCGTTGTGCGTGGGGGAGCGGGCGAGCAGTACTTC
CDR3 protein: CSVVRGGAGEQYF

D gene: .
J gene: TRBJ2-5
V gene: TRBV30
CDR3 DNA: TGTGCCTGGAGTTTACAGATCCAAGAGACCCAGTACTTC
CDR3 protein: CAWSLQIQETQYF

D gene: .
J gene: TRBJ2-2
V gene: TRBV4-2
CDR3 DNA: TGTGCCAGCAGCCAAGATCGCCTTGGAGGGATTCAGCACACCGGGGAGCTGTTTTTT
CDR3 protein: CASSQDRLGGIQHTGELFF

D gene: TRBD2
J gene: TRBJ2-7
V gene: TRBV4-1
CDR3 DNA: TGCGCCAGCAGCCAAGACCCCGGCGGGGGGCAGGGACTCTTCTCCTACGAGCAGTACTTC
CDR3 protein: CASSQDPGGGQGLFSYEQYF

D gene: TRBD1
J gene: TRBJ1-1
V gene: TRBV6-5
CDR3 DNA: TGTGCCAGCAGTTCCGGGACAGGAGTGAACACTGAAGCTTTCTTT
CDR3 protein: CASSSGTGVNTEAFF

D gene: .
J gene: TRBJ1-4
V gene: TRBV27
CDR3 DNA: TGTGCCAGCAGTTTAGGGCAGGGAGGCGAAAAACTGTTTTTT
CDR3 protein: CASSLGQGGEKLFF

D gene: TRBD2
J gene: TRBJ2-2
V gene: TRBV29-1
CDR3 DNA: TGCAGCGTTGACAAGGGAGGGACCGGGGAGCTGTTTTTT
CDR3 protein: CSVDKGGTGELFF

D gene: .
J gene: TRBJ1-4
V gene: TRBV6-5
CDR3 DNA: TGTGCCAGCAGTTATTGGGGAGGTGAAAAACTGTTTTTT
CDR3 protein: CASSYWGGEKLFF

D gene: TRBD1
J gene: TRBJ2-5
V gene: TRBV5-6
CDR3 DNA: TGTGCCAGCAGCCCTCCAGGACAGGGCAAGGAGACCCAGTACTTC
CDR3 protein: CASSPPGQGKETQYF